This TCR beta chain is from a study of blood T cells in healthy people across ages. This clonotype has at least ten counts. The use of a sample-barcoded 5' primer and a J-beta primer mix characterized a second PCR of roughly 7 to 11 cycles. TCRdb re-called the 5' RACE reads with MiXCR, one entry per CDR3 protein. This sample has roughly 560,000 distinct CDR3 sequences, with less than 25% found just once. The CDR3 contains 14 residues. Losses at the gene ends were 3 bases for V and 5 bases for J; bases not matched to a gene: 6. Germline lookup yields CDR1 SGHTA and CDR2 FQGNSA. The data also belong to a second study, concerning T cells of mothers and their children. This second study says: All extracted RNA went into cDNA synthesis, about 1.4 ug per 15 ul. Related mother-child pairs showed slightly higher but non-significant overlap than unrelated pairs.

The sequencing sample was made of blood. The chain joins TRBV7-2 to TRBJ2-5; 7 bases are a match to TRBD1. This TCR was recovered from a boy aged 10-17 years in good health. CDR3 nucleotides: TGTGCCAGCAGCTTTAGGGGACAGAGGGAGACCCAGTACTTC. This gives the protein CASSFRGQRETQYF.